This TCR beta chain was obtained from a study of blood T cell repertoires in COVID-19. Background on the study: The United States, Italy and Spain supplied acute and convalescent COVID-19 samples. In each case, the material was cDNA or gDNA derived from T cells, B-cell-depleted T cells, or PBMCs.

Original processing methods: Nucleated cell number was recorded as an estimate derived from reference gene primer amplification. Profiling relied on immunoSEQ multiplex PCR, and the TCRdb table lists in-frame clones only, not all of them. The D gene and trimming were derived from the DNA, and the V and J assignments and clone size from that table. The sample records hundreds of thousands of clones, approximately 82% being singletons. Germline CDR1 reads LNHDA; CDR2 reads SQIVND (reference sequence). V trimming: 5 bases; J trimming: 5 bases; junction bases outside the gene matches: 11. This CDR3 is 15 amino acids long.

The receptor comes from a woman of 80 years or more with acute or convalescent COVID-19. The chain uses TRBV19 and TRBJ2-5; 7 bases fit TRBD2. Specimen: peripheral blood. Written as DNA, the CDR3 is TGTGCCAGTAGTTCGCCGGGGAGGGAGAAGGAGACCCAGTACTTC. This sequence encodes CASSSPGREKETQYF.